This T cell receptor beta chain came from a study of T cell responses to AZD1222 COVID-19 vaccine. Study-level findings and limits: Clonal diversity may have been underestimated in mostly white British donors. Nearly half of spike-specific TCRs reportedly target variant regions that are unmutated in the B.1.351 and B.1.1.7 variants. In all cases, repertoires were sampled only after the peak T cell response.

The analysis combined second doses at about 4 or about 12 weeks. This CDR3 is built from 20 residues. The germline gives CDR1 LGHNA, CDR2 YNFKEQ. The V and J ends lost 3 bases and 3 bases, in that order; junction bases with no gene match: 17. Worth noting for this clone: The antigen remains unidentified.

Sequencing was performed with immunoSEQ multiplex PCR; in TCRdb, only in-frame clones are kept and a portion is missing. The data contain about 180,000 clones, about 91% of them singletons. The clonotype originates from an adult who received the AZD1222 COVID-19 vaccine. Sequences were derived from peripheral blood, sampled 28 days after the second AZD1222 dose. The V call is TRBV4-2, the J call TRBJ2-6, with 7 bases identical to TRBD1. CDR3 protein: CASSQDGLDRAVVGANVLTF. CDR3 coding DNA: TGTGCCAGCAGCCAGGATGGTTTAGACAGGGCGGTGGTTGGGGCCAACGTCCTGACTTTC.